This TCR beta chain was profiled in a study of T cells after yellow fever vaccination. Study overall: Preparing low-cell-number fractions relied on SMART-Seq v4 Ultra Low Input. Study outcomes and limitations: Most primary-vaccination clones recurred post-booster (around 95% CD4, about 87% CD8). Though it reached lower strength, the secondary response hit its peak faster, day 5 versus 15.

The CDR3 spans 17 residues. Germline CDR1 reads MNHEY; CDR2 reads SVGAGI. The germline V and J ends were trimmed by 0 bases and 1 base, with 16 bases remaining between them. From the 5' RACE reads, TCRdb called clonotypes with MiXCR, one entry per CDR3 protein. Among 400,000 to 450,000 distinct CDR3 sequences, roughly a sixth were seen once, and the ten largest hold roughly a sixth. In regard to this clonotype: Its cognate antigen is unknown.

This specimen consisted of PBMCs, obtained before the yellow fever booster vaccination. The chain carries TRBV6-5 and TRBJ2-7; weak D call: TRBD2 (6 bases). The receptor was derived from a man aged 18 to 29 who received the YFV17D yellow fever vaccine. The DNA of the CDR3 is TGTGCCAGCAGTTACTCGAGTTCCCGGGACTTGTCCTACGAGCAGTACTTC. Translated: CASSYSSSRDLSYEQYF.